The T cell receptor (beta chain) under discussion was sequenced for a study of CD8+ T cells in alopecia areata. V lost 0 bases and J lost 5, with 6 bases in between. Looked up from germline, CDR1 is SGHRS and CDR2 is YFSETQ. The CDR3 is 13 residues long. Described treatment: oral pan-JAK inhibitor, 5-10 mg twice daily. Researchers took lesional scalp punch biopsies and peripheral blood from people who were alopecia areata patients. Using a FACSAria, the CD4+ and CD8+ T cells were sorted from the PBMCs. RNA extraction was followed by reverse transcription into cDNA, which acted as the sequencing template. Assay: immunoSEQ multiplex PCR; the TCRdb copy retains only in-frame clones and omits some. The table lists 200,000 to 250,000 clones, 64% of them singletons.

Sequencing was performed on CD4+ T cells sorted from blood, taken at week 4, from a patient treated with tofacitinib. This receptor was identified in a human donor with alopecia areata. This sequence joins TRBV5-1 and TRBJ2-1, with D perhaps assigned TRBD1 or TRBD2 (5 bases each). CDR3 loop: CASSLGGDNEQFF. The CDR3 DNA reads as TGCGCCAGCAGCTTGGGAGGGGACAATGAGCAGTTCTTC.